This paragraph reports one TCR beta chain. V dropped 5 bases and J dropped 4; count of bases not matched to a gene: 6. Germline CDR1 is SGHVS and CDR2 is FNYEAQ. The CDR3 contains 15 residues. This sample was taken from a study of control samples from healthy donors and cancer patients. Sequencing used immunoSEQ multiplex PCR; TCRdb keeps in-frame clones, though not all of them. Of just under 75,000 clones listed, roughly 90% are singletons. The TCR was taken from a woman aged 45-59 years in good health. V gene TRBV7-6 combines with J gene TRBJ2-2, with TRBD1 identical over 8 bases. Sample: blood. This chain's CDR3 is CASSRLGTGTGELFF. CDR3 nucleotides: TGTGCCAGCAGCCGACTAGGGACAGGCACCGGGGAGCTGTTTTTT.